A selection of T cell receptor beta chains follows, all from one sample in a study of T cells in Graves' hyperthyroidism and ophthalmopathy. TCRdb re-called the multiplex PCR reads through MiXCR, storing one row per CDR3 protein. Here the sample spans about 570,000 distinct CDR3 sequences, 40% to 55% being singletons. The sample was peripheral blood or thyroid tissue (not recorded which). Receptors were obtained from an adult woman with Graves' disease, either hyperthyroidism or ophthalmopathy (not recorded which). CDR3s include the opening cysteine and the closing phenylalanine or tryptophan. A D gene is named only where the DNA matches it firmly. Expanded clones get a size class; other rows say once, few or many, or leave the size out.

size	D	V	J	DNA	CDR3
-	-	TRBV12-3/TRBV12-4	TRBJ2-6	TGTGCCAGCACCCAGGCTAGGGCCAACGTCCTGACTTTC	CASTQARANVLTF
-	-	TRBV2	TRBJ2-5	TGTGCCAGCAGTTTAGCTCAGCTCCAAGAGACCCAGTACTTC	CASSLAQLQETQYF
-	-	TRBV11-2	TRBJ2-7	TGTGCCAGCAGCCCACGTCGGGACATCTACGAGCAGTACTTC	CASSPRRDIYEQYF
many	-	TRBV5-1	TRBJ2-5	TGCGCCAGCAGCTTGGCTGTGGGAGCGGAGACCCAGTACTTC	CASSLAVGAETQYF
-	-	TRBV29-1	TRBJ1-2	TGCAGCGTTGCGTCCCAGTGGCGGGATGGCTACACCTTC	CSVASQWRDGYTF
-	-	TRBV25-1	TRBJ1-4	TGTGCCAGCTCTGACAGGCCAGGATATGAAAAACTGTTTTTT	CASSDRPGYEKLFF
few	TRBD2	TRBV25-1	TRBJ2-5	TGTGCCAGCAGTGAGTCCGTGCCAGAGAGGACTAGCGGACCAGTGCAGTACTTC	CASSESVPERTSGPVQYF
many	-	TRBV6-6	TRBJ1-3	TGTGCCAGCAGCCGAGTAAGTTCCTCTGGAAACACCATATATTTT	CASSRVSSSGNTIYF
-	-	TRBV6-6	TRBJ2-2	TGTGCCAGCAGCTATGACGTGAACACTGGGGAGCTGTTTTTT	CASSYDVNTGELFF
-	TRBD1	TRBV15	TRBJ2-7	TGTGCCACCAGCAGCGGACAGGGTGAGTCCTACGAGCAGTACTTC	CATSSGQGESYEQYF
many	-	TRBV2	TRBJ1-5	TGTGCCAGCAGTCAAGAGAGGGATCAGCCCCAGCATTTT	CASSQERDQPQHF
many	-	TRBV7-2	TRBJ2-5	TGTGCCAGCAGCTTTGCGAATCTAGGGCCCCCGGAGTACTTC	CASSFANLGPPEYF
many	-	TRBV20-1	TRBJ1-3	TGCAGTGCTTTGGGGCCCTTCGACAGCTCTGGAAACACCATATATTTT	CSALGPFDSSGNTIYF
few	TRBD1	TRBV14	TRBJ2-2	TGTGCCAGCAGCCAAGAAGGCAGGGGGCTCACCGGGGAGCTGTTTTTT	CASSQEGRGLTGELFF
-	-	TRBV2	TRBJ2-2	TGTGCCAGCAGTGACGGCGGGGGCACTGGGGAGCTGTTTTTT	CASSDGGGTGELFF
-	-	TRBV29-1	TRBJ2-2	TGCAGCGTTCCAGGGTACAACACCGGGGAGCTGTTTTTT	CSVPGYNTGELFF
many	-	TRBV10-3	TRBJ2-7	TGTGCCATCAGTGATCCCGGAGTTGGTGGCTACGAGCAGTACTTC	CAISDPGVGGYEQYF
-	-	TRBV5-4	TRBJ1-1	TGTGCCAGCAGCTGGGGACAAGAGAACACTGAAGCTTTCTTT	CASSWGQENTEAFF
few	-	TRBV2	TRBJ1-6	TGTGCCAGCAGGCTGGACAGTAATTCACCCCTCCACTTT	CASRLDSNSPLHF
many	-	TRBV4-1	TRBJ2-7	TGCGCCAGCAGCCAAGCCAGAAACTACGAGCAGTACTTC	CASSQARNYEQYF
-	TRBD2	TRBV29-1	TRBJ2-7	TGCAGCGTTGAGGGACTAGCGGGAGGGGCCTACGAGCAGTACTTC	CSVEGLAGGAYEQYF
many	-	TRBV2	TRBJ2-7	TGTGCCAGCAGTGAAGGGTTAGCGACCGAGCAGTACTTC	CASSEGLATEQYF
-	-	TRBV19	TRBJ2-6	TGTGCCAGTACTGCAGGTCTCTCTGGGGCCAACGTCCTGACTTTC	CASTAGLSGANVLTF
-	-	TRBV5-1	TRBJ2-7	TGCGCCAGCAGCCCTTTAAACTGGGACGAGCAGTACTTC	CASSPLNWDEQYF
-	TRBD1	TRBV20-1	TRBJ1-5	TGCAGTGCTACCGATTTGGACAGGGCGTATAGCAATCAGCCCCAGCATTTT	CSATDLDRAYSNQPQHF
many	-	TRBV6-6	TRBJ1-3	TGTGCCAGCAGGGACACAGGAAACACCATATATTTT	CASRDTGNTIYF
-	-	TRBV15	TRBJ1-5	TGTGCCACCAGCAGCTCCGCGGGGGGTGGCAATCAGCCCCAGCATTTT	CATSSSAGGGNQPQHF
few	-	TRBV2	TRBJ2-2	TGTGCCAGCAGTGAAAGGACTCGGAACACCGGGGAGCTGTTTTTT	CASSERTRNTGELFF
-	-	TRBV7-9	TRBJ1-6	TGTGCCAGCAGCTTCGGCGGGGGGGGAGATTCACCCCTCCACTTT	CASSFGGGGDSPLHF
many	-	TRBV7-9	TRBJ1-4	TGTGCCAGCAGCTCGACAAGCGAGGGGGGGAGGTTTAATGAAAAACTGTTTTTT	CASSSTSEGGRFNEKLFF
-	-	TRBV20-1	TRBJ1-3	TGCAGTGCGGAGAGGGCTGGAAACACCATATATTTT	CSAERAGNTIYF
many	TRBD2	TRBV2	TRBJ2-5	TGTGCCAGCAGCCTACCTGGACTAGCGGGAGAGACCCAGTACTTC	CASSLPGLAGETQYF
-	TRBD1	TRBV20-1	TRBJ2-5	TGCAGTGCGTGGGACAGGGGAGTGGAGACCCAGTACTTC	CSAWDRGVETQYF
few	-	TRBV10-2	TRBJ2-7	TGCGCCAGCAGTGAGTCGTGGGTCTACGAGCAGTACTTC	CASSESWVYEQYF
once	-	TRBV7-9	TRBJ2-5	TGTGCCAGCAGCCAAACGGACGGAGAGACCCAGTACTTC	CASSQTDGETQYF
many	-	TRBV11-2	TRBJ1-5	TGTGCCAGCAGCCCACAGGGTTCTCAGCCCCAGCATTTT	CASSPQGSQPQHF
once	TRBD1	TRBV29-1	TRBJ1-2	TGCAGCGCAGAGGGACAGGGAATCTCTGGAAACACCTTC	CSAEGQGISGNTF
many	TRBD1	TRBV13	TRBJ2-7	TGTGCCAGCAGCCCACGGGACAGGGCAAACGAGCAGTACTTC	CASSPRDRANEQYF
-	-	TRBV10-3	TRBJ2-5	TGTGCCATCAGTGTCAGCAGGGATGAGACCCAGTACTTC	CAISVSRDETQYF
many	-	TRBV7-3	TRBJ1-6	TGTGCCAGCAGCTGGGTGACAGAGTGGCTCCACTTT	CASSWVTEWLHF
-	-	TRBV12-3/TRBV12-4	TRBJ1-1	TGTGCCAGCAGTTGCCCGGGACGGATGAACACTGAAGCTTTCTTT	CASSCPGRMNTEAFF
few	TRBD2	TRBV9	TRBJ2-5	TGTGCCAGCAGCGTAGACGCTAGCGGGGTAAAAGAGACCCAGTACTTC	CASSVDASGVKETQYF
once	TRBD1	TRBV7-2	TRBJ1-5	TGTGCCAGCAGCTTAGCAGCAGGGGGGGATCAGCCCCAGCATTTT	CASSLAAGGDQPQHF
many	-	TRBV7-3	TRBJ2-6	TGTGCCAGCAGCCCGCGGGCTTCTGGGGCCAACGTCCTGACTTTC	CASSPRASGANVLTF
-	TRBD1	TRBV11-2	TRBJ1-2	TGTGCCAGCAGCGCTCCGGGACAGAATGGCTACACCTTC	CASSAPGQNGYTF
-	-	TRBV18	TRBJ2-7	TGTGCCAGCTCACCAACTGGGGGCTTCCTCTACGAGCAGTACTTC	CASSPTGGFLYEQYF
-	TRBD2	TRBV7-3	TRBJ2-7	TGCGCCAGCAGCCAAGAGACTAGCGGGAGTGGGTACGAGCAGTACTTC	CASSQETSGSGYEQYF
-	-	TRBV3-1	TRBJ1-2	TGTGCCAGCAGCCAAGAATCAGGGCCTGGCTACACCTTC	CASSQESGPGYTF
many	-	TRBV10-3	TRBJ1-3	TGTGCCGTCGGACAGCCTGGAAACACCATATATTTT	CAVGQPGNTIYF
many	TRBD2	TRBV3-1	TRBJ2-5	TGTGCCAGCAGGCGGACTAGCGGGGAAGAGACCCAGTACTTC	CASRRTSGEETQYF
-	-	TRBV7-8	TRBJ2-5	TGTGCCAGCAGCTTAAGGCCCCGCGAGCCCCAGTACTTC	CASSLRPREPQYF
many	TRBD1	TRBV5-1	TRBJ2-6	TGCGCCAGCAGCTTGGAGGGGACAGGGCGCCAAGTGAGTGGGGCCAACGTCCTGACTTTC	CASSLEGTGRQVSGANVLTF